This T cell receptor (beta chain) was found in a study of molecular identifiers for immune sequencing clone quantification. Across the whole study: Split five ways in replicates, RNA from about 20,000 or 100,000 naive CD8 cells had four portions sequenced. The study's findings and limits: Beyond 20 RNA copies, clones held over 98% of effector molecules, compared with under 1% in naive cells.

Germline V gives CDR1 MDHEN, CDR2 SYDVKM. The CDR3 totals 13 residues. The V end lost 3 bases, the J end lost 2 bases, and 7 bases lay between the germline ends. The authors gated naive CD8 T cells as CD8+CD4-CCR7+CD45RA+ for sorting. For bulk TCR libraries, previously described methods and listed TCR primers were used. TCRdb re-called the PCR reads through MiXCR, storing one row per CDR3 protein. The repertoire has some 650,000 distinct CDR3 sequences, less than 20% of them found once; the top ten carry under 0.95%. Worth noting for this clonotype: The target antigen is unknown.

The source of this sequence is a human donor in good health. Some libraries in this study had Jurkat cell RNA spiked in. The V gene is TRBV28, the J gene TRBJ1-1, with D unresolved. Sequenced input: naive CD8+ T cells from blood, with Jurkat cell RNA spiked in. Stated subset: FACS-sorted CD8+CD4-CCR7+CD45RA+ naive T cells. CDR3 protein: CASSFAINTEAFF. The CDR3 DNA reads as TGTGCCAGCAGTTTCGCAATAAACACTGAAGCTTTCTTT.